The clone carrying this TCR beta chain was seen many times. Its antigen is not known. Arm-PCR of CDR3 regions and iRepertoire HTBI primers were used to build TCR beta libraries. TCRdb passed the multiplex PCR reads through MiXCR, listing each CDR3 protein once. The table lists about 470,000 distinct CDR3 sequences, roughly 20% of them singletons. Time point noted: persistent/refractory GD, antithyroid drugs over 5 years with positive TRAb. The TCR library was prepared using RNA isolated from PBMCs. Patients met American Thyroid Association criteria for Graves' disease. This sample was taken from a study of regulatory T cells in long-lasting Graves disease. The CDR3 totals 15 residues. Trimming removed 0 bases from V and 4 bases from J, with 13 bases in between. Per germline, CDR1 SGDLS and CDR2 YYNGEE. Study-level points and caveats: It is possible that accuracy was reduced by the small size of the sample.

The source material was peripheral blood mononuclear cells (PBMCs), sampled when the disease was refractory, from a patient treated with antithyroid drugs. The chain recombines TRBV9 with TRBJ1-2, with D perhaps TRBD1 (6 bases). The receptor was isolated from a female donor with Graves disease. CDR3 loop: CASSVGGARSYGYTF. The CDR3 DNA is TGTGCCAGCAGCGTAGGGGGGGCAAGGAGCTATGGCTACACCTTC.